The present T cell receptor (beta chain) was sequenced within a study of cytomegalovirus exposure and HLA in healthy donors. General observations from the study: Researchers reportedly found TCR beta sequences accurately predicted most subjects' HLA-A and HLA-B alleles. Rates of TCR association differed by HLA locus in a later analysis, with DRB1 highest and HLA-C lowest. One variant, a missense change in DCLRE1C, was linked in a later analysis to TCR beta V- and J-gene trimming.

Primers for the PCR totalled 60 Vbeta and 13 Jbeta. In the study's own analysis: In a later analysis, some 80 million unique TCR beta chains included roughly 11 million shared by two or more donors. Sequencing used immunoSEQ multiplex PCR; TCRdb keeps in-frame clones, though not all of them. That table gives V, J and clone size, and the DNA gave D and trimming. The table has around 250,000 clones, 75% to 85% seen once. The CDR3 consists of 14 residues. V shed 5 bases and J shed 0 bases, with 9 bases lying between them. The germline V gene encodes CDR1 SGHRS and CDR2 YFSETQ. Remarks on this clone: The antigen is not known.

This sequence joins TRBV5-1 and TRBJ2-4; D unclear. The receptor was isolated from a woman in her sixties or seventies in good health and CMV-seropositive. Material for sequencing was PBMCs. Written as DNA, the CDR3 is TGCGCCAGCAGTTCCGACATAGCCAAAAACATTCAGTACTTC. Translation: CASSSDIAKNIQYF.